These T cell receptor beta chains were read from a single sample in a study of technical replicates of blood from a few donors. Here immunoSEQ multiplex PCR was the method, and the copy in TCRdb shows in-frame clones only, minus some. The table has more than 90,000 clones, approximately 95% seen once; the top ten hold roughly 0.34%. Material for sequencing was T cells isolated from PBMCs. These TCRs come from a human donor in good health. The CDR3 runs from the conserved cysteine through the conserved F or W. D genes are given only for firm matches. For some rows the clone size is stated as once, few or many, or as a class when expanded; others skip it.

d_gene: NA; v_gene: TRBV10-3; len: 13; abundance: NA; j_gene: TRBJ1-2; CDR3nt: TGTGCCATCGGATTTCGACAGGACTATGGCTACACCTTC; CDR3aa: CAIGFRQDYGYTF
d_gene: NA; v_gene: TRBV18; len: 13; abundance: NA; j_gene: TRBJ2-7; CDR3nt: TGTGCCAGCTCACCACCGTCCACCTACGAGCAGTACTTC; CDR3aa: CASSPPSTYEQYF
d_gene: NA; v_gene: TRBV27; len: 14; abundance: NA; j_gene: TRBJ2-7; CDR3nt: TGTGCCAGCAGTTTAGCGGGCCACCGCTACGAGCAGTACTTC; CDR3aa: CASSLAGHRYEQYF
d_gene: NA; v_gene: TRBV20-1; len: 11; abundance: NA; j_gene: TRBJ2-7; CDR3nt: TGCAGTGCTACCTCTTCCTACGAGCAGTACTTC; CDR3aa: CSATSSYEQYF
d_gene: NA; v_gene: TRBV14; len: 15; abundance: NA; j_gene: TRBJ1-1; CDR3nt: TGTGCCAGCAGCCAAGTTAGGGCTGGAGGAACTGAAGCTTTCTTT; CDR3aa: CASSQVRAGGTEAFF
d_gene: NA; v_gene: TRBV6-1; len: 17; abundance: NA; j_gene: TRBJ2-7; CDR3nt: TGTGCCAGCAGTGAAAAACCTGACAGGGAGGATTATTGCGAGCAGTACTTC; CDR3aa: CASSEKPDREDYCEQYF
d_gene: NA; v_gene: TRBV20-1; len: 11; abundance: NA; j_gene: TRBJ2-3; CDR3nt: TGCAGTGCATCACTACAAGATACGCAGTATTTT; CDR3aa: CSASLQDTQYF
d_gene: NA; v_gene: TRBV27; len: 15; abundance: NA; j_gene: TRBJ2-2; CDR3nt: TGTGCCAGCAGTGTACTAGCAAGTGGCACCGGGGAGCTGTTTTTT; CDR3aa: CASSVLASGTGELFF
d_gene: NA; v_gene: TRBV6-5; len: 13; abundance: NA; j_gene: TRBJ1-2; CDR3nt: TGTGCCAGCAGTTACAATACCGAGAATGGCTACACCTTC; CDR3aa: CASSYNTENGYTF
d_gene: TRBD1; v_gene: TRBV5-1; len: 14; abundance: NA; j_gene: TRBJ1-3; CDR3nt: TGCGCCACCAGACAGGGACCCTCTGGAAACACCATATATTTT; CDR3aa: CATRQGPSGNTIYF
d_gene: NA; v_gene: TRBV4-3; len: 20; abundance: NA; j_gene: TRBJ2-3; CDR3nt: TGCGCCAGCAGCCAAGGACTTTCCCGGAAGCCAACCCATCAAGCAGATACGCAGTATTTT; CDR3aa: CASSQGLSRKPTHQADTQYF
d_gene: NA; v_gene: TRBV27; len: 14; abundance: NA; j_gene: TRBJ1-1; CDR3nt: TGTGCCAGCAGTTGGGTTGGAGGGAACACTGAAGCTTTCTTT; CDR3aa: CASSWVGGNTEAFF
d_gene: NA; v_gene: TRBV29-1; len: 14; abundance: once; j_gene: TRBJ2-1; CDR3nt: TGCAGCGTTGATCAGAGGGTAGTATACAATGAGCAGTTCTTC; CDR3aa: CSVDQRVVYNEQFF
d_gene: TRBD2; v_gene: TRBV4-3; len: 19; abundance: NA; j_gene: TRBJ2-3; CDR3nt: TGCGCCAGCAGCCTGGGGGTAGCGGGAGTAATAGACGGCACAGATACGCAGTATTTT; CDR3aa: CASSLGVAGVIDGTDTQYF
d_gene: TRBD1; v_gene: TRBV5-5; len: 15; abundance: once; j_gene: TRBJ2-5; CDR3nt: TGTGCCAGCAGCAGCCGGGACAGGGAGTGGGAGACCCAGTACTTC; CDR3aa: CASSSRDREWETQYF
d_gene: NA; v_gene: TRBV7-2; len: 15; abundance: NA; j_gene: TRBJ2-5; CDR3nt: TGTGCCAGCAGCTTAGGGGGCCCGGTAAAAGAGACCCAGTACTTC; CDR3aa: CASSLGGPVKETQYF
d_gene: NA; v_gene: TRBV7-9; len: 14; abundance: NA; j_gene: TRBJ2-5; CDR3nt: TGTGCCAGAGAGAGACTGCGGGATCGAGAGACCCAGTACTTC; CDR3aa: CARERLRDRETQYF
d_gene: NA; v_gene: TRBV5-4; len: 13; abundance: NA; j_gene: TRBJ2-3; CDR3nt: TGTGCCAGCAGCCCTACTCCTTGGGATACGCAGTATTTT; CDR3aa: CASSPTPWDTQYF
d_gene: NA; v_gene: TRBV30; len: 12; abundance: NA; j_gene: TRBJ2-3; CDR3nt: TGTGCCTGGGAAAGGGGAGGAGATACGCAGTATTTT; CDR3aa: CAWERGGDTQYF
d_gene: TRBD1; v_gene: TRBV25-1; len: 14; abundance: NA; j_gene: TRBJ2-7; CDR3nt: TGTGCCAGCGAAACCGGGACAGTTAGCTACGAGCAGTACTTC; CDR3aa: CASETGTVSYEQYF
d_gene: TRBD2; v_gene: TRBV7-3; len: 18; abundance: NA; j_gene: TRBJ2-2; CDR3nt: TGTGCCAGCAGCACAGGGGGACTAGCGGGAGAAGGCACCGGGGAGCTGTTTTTT; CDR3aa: CASSTGGLAGEGTGELFF
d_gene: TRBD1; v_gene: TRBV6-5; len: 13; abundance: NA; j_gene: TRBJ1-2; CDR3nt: TGTGCCAGCAGTGGGACAGGCCTATATGGCTACACCTTC; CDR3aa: CASSGTGLYGYTF
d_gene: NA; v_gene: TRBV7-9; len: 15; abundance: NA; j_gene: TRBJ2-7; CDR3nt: TGTGCCAGCAGCTTACCGAGAGCAGGGAACTACGAGCAGTACTTC; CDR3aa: CASSLPRAGNYEQYF
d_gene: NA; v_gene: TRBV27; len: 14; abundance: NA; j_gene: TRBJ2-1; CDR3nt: TGTGCCAGCACCCGGGACTTAAACTACAATGAGCAGTTCTTC; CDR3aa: CASTRDLNYNEQFF
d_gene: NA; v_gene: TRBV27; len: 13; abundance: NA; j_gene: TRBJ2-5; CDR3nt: TGTGCCAGCAGTTATAGGGAGGAAGAGACCCAGTACTTC; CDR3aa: CASSYREEETQYF
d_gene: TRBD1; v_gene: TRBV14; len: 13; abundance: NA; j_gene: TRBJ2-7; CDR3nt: TGTGCCAGCACCCGGACAGGGTTTCACGAGCAGTACTTC; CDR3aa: CASTRTGFHEQYF
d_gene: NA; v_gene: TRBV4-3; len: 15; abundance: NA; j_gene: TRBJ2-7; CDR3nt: TGCGCCAGCAGCCAAGACCTCGGACAGCCCTACGAGCAGTACTTC; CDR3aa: CASSQDLGQPYEQYF
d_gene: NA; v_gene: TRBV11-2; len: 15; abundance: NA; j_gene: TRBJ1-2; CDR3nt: TGTGCCAGCAGCTTATCTGACTCTACTAACTATGGCTACACCTTC; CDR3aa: CASSLSDSTNYGYTF
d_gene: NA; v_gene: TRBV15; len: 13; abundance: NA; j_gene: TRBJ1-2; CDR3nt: TGTGCCACCAGCGTTGTCAGTGGAGCCGGCTACACCTTC; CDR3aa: CATSVVSGAGYTF